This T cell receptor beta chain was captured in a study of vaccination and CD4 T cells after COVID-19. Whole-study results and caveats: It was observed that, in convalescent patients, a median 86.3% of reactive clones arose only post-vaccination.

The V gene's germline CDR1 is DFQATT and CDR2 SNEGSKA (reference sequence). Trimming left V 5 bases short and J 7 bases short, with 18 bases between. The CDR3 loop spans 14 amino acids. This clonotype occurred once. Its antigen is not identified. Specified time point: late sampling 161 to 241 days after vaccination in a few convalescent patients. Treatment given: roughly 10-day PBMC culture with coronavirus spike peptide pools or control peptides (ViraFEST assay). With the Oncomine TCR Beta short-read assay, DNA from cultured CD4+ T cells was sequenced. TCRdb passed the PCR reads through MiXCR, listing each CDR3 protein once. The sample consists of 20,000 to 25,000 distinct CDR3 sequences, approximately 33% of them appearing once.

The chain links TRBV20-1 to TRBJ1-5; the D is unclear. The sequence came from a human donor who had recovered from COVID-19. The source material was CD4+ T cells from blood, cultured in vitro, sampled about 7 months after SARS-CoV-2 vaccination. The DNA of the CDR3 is TGCAGTGCTTACCCGGCATCCCAATCCCAGCCCCAGCATTTT. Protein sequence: CSAYPASQSQPQHF.